These 8 T cell receptor beta chains came from one sample sequenced in a study of OX40 agonist ivuxolimab in advanced cancers. The assay was immunoSEQ multiplex PCR, and TCRdb's table has in-frame clones only and misses some. The sample contains 45,000 to 60,000 clones, more than 75% of which appear only once. The sample was CD4+ or CD8+ T cells sorted from blood, taken in a trial of the OX40 agonist ivuxolimab. The receptor set was obtained from an adult with an advanced solid tumor such as melanoma, head and neck, liver or kidney cancer.

The chain links TRBV11-2 to TRBJ2-7, with 13 bases lining up with TRBD2. This CDR3 comprises 16 residues. Looked up from germline, CDR1 is SGHAT and CDR2 is FQNNGV. Germline trimming cut 3 bases from V and 1 base from J; bases unmatched to any gene: 3. CDR3 sequence reads: CASSFGTSGISYEQYF. As DNA, the CDR3 is TGTGCCAGCAGCTTCGGGACTAGCGGGATTTCCTACGAGCAGTACTTC.

As regards this clone: The same CDR3 is also encoded by other DNA sequences in this sample. The chain uses TRBV5-4 and TRBJ1-1, with D uncertain. The CDR3 covers 13 residues. The germline gives CDR1 SGHNT, CDR2 YYREEE (reference sequence). V lost 1 base to trimming and J lost 1 base, with 5 bases between them. CDR3 region: CASSLRANTEAFF. The CDR3 DNA reads TGTGCCAGCAGCTTGCGAGCGAACACTGAAGCTTTCTTT.

In this sample, this clone turned up a few times. This chain connects TRBV5-1 to TRBJ2-2; D not certain. The CDR3 contains 13 residues. The ends were cut back, 4 bases at V and 3 bases at J, with 7 bases in the middle. Germline CDR1 and CDR2: SGHRS and YFSETQ. The CDR3 is CASSVRDTGELFF. The CDR3 nucleotides read TGCGCCAGCAGCGTAAGGGACACCGGGGAGCTGTTTTTT.

In its sample, this clone was seen a few times. The chain couples TRBV4-2 to TRBJ2-1; TRBD2 matches 10 bases. CDR3 size: 21 residues. Germline CDR1 reads LGHNA; CDR2 reads YNFKEQ. V dropped 4 bases and J dropped 0; count of bases not matched to a gene: 18. The CDR3 loop reads CASSPWRGLAKTQSSYNEQFF. CDR3 in DNA: TGTGCCAGCAGCCCATGGAGGGGACTAGCGAAAACTCAGAGCTCCTACAATGAGCAGTTCTTC.

The chain uses TRBV7-9 and TRBJ1-1, with D possibly TRBD1 on 6 matching bases. The V end lost 5 bases, the J end lost 2 bases, and 9 bases lay between the germline ends. This CDR3 has 13 amino acids. In germline, CDR1 is SEHNR, CDR2 FQNEAQ (reference sequence). The CDR3 DNA sequence: TGTGCCAGCAGCCAACAGGGAAACACTGAAGCTTTCTTT. This sequence encodes CASSQQGNTEAFF.

This chain joins TRBV10-3 and TRBJ1-1; TRBD1 aligns across 7 bases. The CDR3 has 15 amino acids. Germline CDR1 and CDR2: ENHRY and SYGVKD. J lost 1 base, V lost 4 bases, and 6 bases had no gene match. The CDR3 coding sequence is TGTGCCATCAGTGGAGTTGGACAGGCGAACACTGAAGCTTTCTTT. This translates into CAISGVGQANTEAFF.

Turning to this clone: This same CDR3 is encoded by further DNA sequences in the sample. The chain couples TRBV2 to TRBJ1-1; maybe TRBD1 (5 bases). This CDR3 is 13 amino acids long. Germline CDR1 reads SNHLY; CDR2 reads FYNNEI. Trimming took 5 bases from V and 1 from J, leaving 8 bases between them. For the CDR3, the DNA is TGTGCCAGCAGTAGGGACCCGAACACTGAAGCTTTCTTT. This sequence encodes CASSRDPNTEAFF.

The chain joins TRBV6-5 to TRBJ2-5, with D maybe TRBD2 (7 bases). The DNA end favors TRBJ2-7, so the J call may be wrong. The CDR3 is 14 residues long. Germline assignment: CDR1 MNHEY and CDR2 SVGAGI. CDR3 DNA sequence: TGTGCCAGCAGTTACCAGTCGGGGGGCCACGAGCAGTACTTC. Protein sequence: CASSYQSGGHEQYF.